This TCR beta chain was sequenced for a study of blood T cell repertoires in COVID-19. Across the whole study: Material from acute and convalescent COVID-19 was sourced from the United States, Italy and Spain. The analysed material was cDNA or gDNA that came from T cells, B-cell-depleted T cells, or PBMCs.

Trimming stripped 0 bases from V and 3 bases from J, with 10 bases between. Germline CDR1 SGHNT, CDR2 YENEEA. This CDR3 has 15 amino acids. Measured with immunoSEQ multiplex PCR; TCRdb has only the in-frame clones, and not every one. The profile covers approximately 260,000 clones, with 88% appearing a single time and 9.5% to 13% taken by the ten largest. The rearrangement links TRBV11-3 to TRBJ2-3; the D gene is possibly TRBD1 (5 bases). Sequenced: peripheral blood. This receptor was obtained from a woman in her 70s with COVID-19, enrolled during active disease. The CDR3 bases are TGTGCCAGCAGCTTAGAGGGGCAGGCGACAGATACGCAGTATTTT. Its protein is CASSLEGQATDTQYF.